The rows below give T cell receptor beta chains drawn from one sample of a study of blood T cell repertoires in COVID-19. Data came from immunoSEQ multiplex PCR; TCRdb stores just in-frame clones and leaves some out. The sample records about 11,000 clones, roughly four fifths being singletons. Sequencing input: peripheral blood. These receptors were collected from a man in his forties or fifties with active COVID-19. CDR3s include the opening cysteine and the closing phenylalanine or tryptophan. A D gene is named only where the DNA matches it firmly. Size is omitted from some rows. Given values are once, few, many or a class for expanded clones.

>TRBJ1-1|TRBV2|.|.
CASSESRSFF
TGTGCCAGCAGTGAATCTAGGTCTTTCTTT
>TRBJ1-3|TRBV27|.|few
CASRLGNTIYF
TGTGCCAGCAGACTTGGAAACACCATATATTTT
>TRBJ1-3|TRBV28|.|.
CASSYGTSGNTIYF
TGTGCCAGCAGCTACGGGACTTCTGGAAACACCATATATTTT
>TRBJ2-7|TRBV24-1|TRBD1|few
CATSSGTGRSSYEQYF
TGTGCCACCAGTTCCGGGACAGGGAGAAGCTCCTACGAGCAGTACTTC
>TRBJ2-1|TRBV27|.|.
CASSLSLGPYNEQFF
TGTGCCAGCAGTTTATCTCTAGGCCCCTACAATGAGCAGTTCTTC
>TRBJ2-4|TRBV29-1|TRBD1|.
CSVLTGTGENIQYF
TGCAGCGTCCTCACCGGGACAGGAGAAAACATTCAGTACTTC
>TRBJ2-5|TRBV27|TRBD1|.
CASSSTPGQRETQYF
TGTGCCAGCAGTTCCACTCCGGGACAGAGGGAGACCCAGTACTTC
>TRBJ2-7|TRBV5-1|.|.
CASSLLLGRTEPYEQYF
TGCGCCAGCAGCTTGTTGTTGGGCCGGACAGAGCCCTACGAGCAGTACTTC
>TRBJ2-7|TRBV29-1|.|.
CSVRDSVEQYF
TGCAGCGTGAGGGACTCGGTCGAGCAGTACTTC
>TRBJ2-7|TRBV29-1|.|few
CSVESPEGSYEQYF
TGCAGCGTTGAAAGCCCGGAGGGGTCCTACGAGCAGTACTTC
>TRBJ2-1|TRBV6-1|TRBD2|.
CASSEEGGGYNEQFF
TGTGCCAGCAGTGAAGAGGGCGGGGGCTACAATGAGCAGTTCTTC
>TRBJ2-6|TRBV29-1|TRBD2|.
CSVKLLAGGNAGANVLTF
TGCAGCGTAAAGTTACTAGCGGGAGGGAACGCTGGGGCCAACGTCCTGACTTTC
>TRBJ2-3|TRBV27|TRBD2|few
CASQREGTDTQYF
TGTGCCAGTCAGCGGGAGGGCACGGATACGCAGTATTTT
>TRBJ1-2|TRBV10-3|.|.
CAISDPKDGLVVGYTF
TGTGCCATCAGTGACCCCAAAGACGGACTAGTCGTTGGCTACACCTTC
>TRBJ2-1|TRBV6-5|TRBD1|.
CASRLGQLVGNEQFF
TGTGCCAGCCGACTGGGACAGTTGGTCGGTAATGAGCAGTTCTTC
>TRBJ2-2|TRBV28|TRBD1|few
CASSSISDRDTGELFF
TGTGCCAGCAGTTCGATTAGCGACAGGGACACCGGGGAGCTGTTTTTT